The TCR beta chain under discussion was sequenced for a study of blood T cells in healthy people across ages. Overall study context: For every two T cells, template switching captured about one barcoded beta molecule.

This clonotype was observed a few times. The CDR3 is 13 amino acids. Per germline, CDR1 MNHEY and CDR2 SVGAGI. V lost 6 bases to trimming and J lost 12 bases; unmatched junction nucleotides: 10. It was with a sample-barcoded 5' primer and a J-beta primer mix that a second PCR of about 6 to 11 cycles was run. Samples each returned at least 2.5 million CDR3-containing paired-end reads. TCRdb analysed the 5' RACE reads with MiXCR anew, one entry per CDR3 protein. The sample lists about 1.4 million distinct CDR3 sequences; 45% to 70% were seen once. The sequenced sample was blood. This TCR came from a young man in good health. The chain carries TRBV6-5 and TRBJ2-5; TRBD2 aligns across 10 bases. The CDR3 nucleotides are TGTGCCAGCAGCCCGAACGGACTAGCGGAGAAGTACTTC. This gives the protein CASSPNGLAEKYF.